This is a list of T cell receptor beta chains from one sample in a study of blood T cell repertoires in COVID-19. TCRdb keeps only in-frame clones here, not all; method: immunoSEQ multiplex PCR. The sample lists 100,000 to 120,000 clones; less than 85% were seen once. The sequencing sample was made of peripheral blood. The receptors shown here come from a human donor in a cohort sampled during active COVID-19. Both conserved end residues are part of each CDR3. Fields, in order: clone size, V gene, J gene, D gene, CDR3 protein, CDR3 DNA. D genes are given only for firm matches. The size entry is marked missing in some rows and otherwise reads once, few, many or a size class.

clone_size: .; v_call: TRBV9; j_call: TRBJ1-1; d_call: .; cdr3_aa: CASRGGPLENTEAFF; cdr3_nt: TGTGCCAGCAGAGGCGGGCCACTCGAGAACACTGAAGCTTTCTTT
clone_size: .; v_call: TRBV27; j_call: TRBJ1-6; d_call: .; cdr3_aa: CASSLWVQGINSPLHF; cdr3_nt: TGTGCCAGCAGTTTATGGGTACAGGGTATTAATTCACCCCTCCACTTT
clone_size: .; v_call: TRBV6-6; j_call: TRBJ1-5; d_call: .; cdr3_aa: CASSFLSSEGNQPQHF; cdr3_nt: TGTGCCAGCAGCTTTCTTAGTTCGGAGGGCAATCAGCCCCAGCATTTT
clone_size: .; v_call: TRBV7-2; j_call: TRBJ2-7; d_call: .; cdr3_aa: CASSLGRQTYEQYF; cdr3_nt: TGTGCCAGCAGCTTGGGTAGACAGACCTACGAGCAGTACTTC
clone_size: .; v_call: TRBV7-2; j_call: TRBJ2-5; d_call: .; cdr3_aa: CASSLDSRHLQETQYF; cdr3_nt: TGTGCCAGCAGCTTAGATTCAAGACACCTCCAAGAGACCCAGTACTTC
clone_size: .; v_call: TRBV6-5; j_call: TRBJ1-5; d_call: .; cdr3_aa: CASLGGADQPQHF; cdr3_nt: TGTGCCAGCCTAGGGGGGGCCGATCAGCCCCAGCATTTT
clone_size: few; v_call: TRBV19; j_call: TRBJ1-5; d_call: .; cdr3_aa: CASKQGSFNQPQHF; cdr3_nt: TGTGCCAGTAAGCAGGGATCGTTTAATCAGCCCCAGCATTTT
clone_size: .; v_call: TRBV9; j_call: TRBJ2-1; d_call: TRBD2; cdr3_aa: CASSPGAISGDPYNEQFF; cdr3_nt: TGTGCCAGCAGCCCAGGGGCGATTAGCGGGGATCCCTACAATGAGCAGTTCTTC
clone_size: .; v_call: TRBV3-1/TRBV3-2; j_call: TRBJ2-3; d_call: TRBD1; cdr3_aa: CASRDRADTQYF; cdr3_nt: TGTGCCAGCAGAGACAGGGCAGATACGCAGTATTTT
clone_size: once; v_call: TRBV18; j_call: TRBJ1-4; d_call: TRBD1; cdr3_aa: CASSWDRGEKLFF; cdr3_nt: TGTGCCAGCTCTTGGGACAGGGGGGAAAAACTGTTTTTT
clone_size: once; v_call: TRBV28; j_call: TRBJ1-2; d_call: .; cdr3_aa: CASVRDYGYTF; cdr3_nt: TGTGCCAGCGTGAGGGATTATGGCTACACCTTC
clone_size: .; v_call: TRBV7-9; j_call: TRBJ2-7; d_call: .; cdr3_aa: CASSFLPDSYEQYF; cdr3_nt: TGTGCCAGCAGCTTCCTCCCTGACAGTTACGAGCAGTACTTC
clone_size: .; v_call: TRBV27; j_call: TRBJ2-7; d_call: .; cdr3_aa: CASSLSGRPSYEQYF; cdr3_nt: TGTGCCAGCAGTTTATCGGGCAGGCCCTCCTACGAGCAGTACTTC
clone_size: .; v_call: TRBV19; j_call: TRBJ1-5; d_call: .; cdr3_aa: CASSMSGGNQPQHF; cdr3_nt: TGTGCCAGTAGTATGTCAGGGGGCAATCAGCCCCAGCATTTT
clone_size: .; v_call: TRBV6-2/TRBV6-3; j_call: TRBJ2-7; d_call: .; cdr3_aa: CASSYDSPYEQYF; cdr3_nt: TGTGCCAGCAGTTACGACAGCCCCTACGAGCAGTACTTC
clone_size: few; v_call: TRBV15; j_call: TRBJ2-1; d_call: TRBD1; cdr3_aa: CATSERTGGPRGNEQFF; cdr3_nt: TGTGCCACCAGCGAACGGACAGGGGGCCCTAGAGGCAATGAGCAGTTCTTC
clone_size: .; v_call: TRBV6-2/TRBV6-3; j_call: TRBJ2-7; d_call: TRBD1; cdr3_aa: CASSQPWTGNEQYF; cdr3_nt: TGTGCCAGCAGTCAACCTTGGACAGGTAACGAGCAGTACTTC
clone_size: .; v_call: TRBV25-1; j_call: TRBJ1-4; d_call: .; cdr3_aa: CASTNRGIGTNEKLFF; cdr3_nt: TGTGCCAGCACCAACCGCGGGATCGGAACTAATGAAAAACTGTTTTTT
clone_size: few; v_call: TRBV19; j_call: TRBJ2-7; d_call: TRBD1; cdr3_aa: CASSIRGPYEQYF; cdr3_nt: TGTGCCAGTAGTATAAGGGGGCCCTACGAGCAGTACTTC
clone_size: .; v_call: TRBV6-2/TRBV6-3; j_call: TRBJ2-7; d_call: .; cdr3_aa: CASSYQRPAGAYEQYF; cdr3_nt: TGTGCCAGCAGTTACCAACGGCCCGCAGGCGCCTACGAGCAGTACTTC
clone_size: once; v_call: TRBV3-1/TRBV3-2; j_call: TRBJ2-1; d_call: TRBD2; cdr3_aa: CASSLPVGLAGGEQFF; cdr3_nt: TGTGCCAGCAGCCTGCCCGTAGGGCTAGCGGGGGGAGAGCAGTTCTTC
clone_size: .; v_call: TRBV6-5; j_call: TRBJ2-1; d_call: .; cdr3_aa: CASSLRLTHNEQFF; cdr3_nt: TGTGCCAGCAGCCTCAGACTAACCCACAATGAGCAGTTCTTC